Presented here are 9 T cell receptor beta chains from one specimen sequenced in a study of blood T cell repertoires in COVID-19. Some clones are missing from TCRdb's copy, which holds only in-frame ones; the method was immunoSEQ multiplex PCR. The table has fewer than 120,000 clones, 70% to 90% seen once. Sample: peripheral blood. These receptors were taken from a human donor in a cohort sampled during active COVID-19.

The gene calls are TRBV11-2 and TRBJ1-2; 7 bases line up with TRBD1. The CDR3 has 15 amino acids. The V segment lost 7 bases and the J segment 4 bases; nucleotides outside the gene matches: 12. The V gene's germline CDR1 is SGHAT and CDR2 FQNNGV. CDR3 region: CASNPRDRDVYGYTF. The DNA of the CDR3 is TGTGCCAGCAACCCCCGGGACAGAGACGTCTATGGCTACACCTTC. Combining the CDR3 with reference TRBV11-2 and TRBJ1-2 gives the whole variable domain EAGVAQSPRYKIIEKRQSVAFWCNPISGHATLYWYQQILGQGPKLLIQFQNNGVVDDSQLPKDRFSAERLKGVDSTLKIQPAKLEDSAVYLCASNPRDRDVYGYTFGSGTRLTVV.

This rearrangement joins TRBV12-3 or TRBV12-4 to TRBJ1-1; D call uncertain. The CDR3 length is 13 residues. Trimming stripped 5 bases from V and 4 bases from J, with 11 bases between. Written as DNA, the CDR3 is TGTGCCAGCAGTGTAACCAGGTCCACTGAAGCTTTCTTT. This codes for CASSVTRSTEAFF.

DNA of the CDR3: TGTGCCAGCAGAGAGGACAGAGAACGCACAGATACGCAGTATTTT. Its protein is CASREDRERTDTQYF. This chain links TRBV2 with TRBJ2-3; a possible D gene is TRBD1 (6 bases). The CDR3 loop spans 15 amino acids. Between the trimmed V and J ends, which lost 6 bases and 1 base, there was a span of 14 bases. Germline V gene lookup returns CDR1 SNHLY and CDR2 FYNNEI.

Comments on this clone: This CDR3 is also generated by other DNA sequences in the sample. V is TRBV7-8 and J is TRBJ2-1, with TRBD2 matching over 11 bases. The CDR3 extends over 12 amino acids. Germline values: CDR1 SGHVS, CDR2 FQNEAQ. The V gene end was trimmed by 6 bases and the J gene end by 10 bases; junction bases not matched to a gene: 2. The chain's CDR3 is CASSRTSGEQFF. CDR3 nucleotides: TGTGCCAGCAGTCGGACTAGCGGGGAGCAGTTCTTC. The full variable domain, rest sourced from reference TRBV7-8 and TRBJ2-1, is GAGVSQSPRYKVAKRGQDVALRCDPISGHVSLFWYQQALGQGPEFLTYFQNEAQLDKSGLPSDRFFAERPEGSVSTLKIQRTQQEDSAVYLCASSRTSGEQFFGPGTRLTVL.

The V and J genes are TRBV6-1 and TRBJ2-3, with 13 bases that match TRBD2. CDR3 length equals 15 residues. Germline CDR1 reads MNHNS; CDR2 reads SASEGT. V trimming: 3 bases; J trimming: 5 bases; junction bases outside the gene matches: 2. This chain's CDR3 is CASSDRLAGGDTQYF. DNA of the CDR3: TGTGCCAGCAGTGACCGACTAGCGGGGGGAGATACGCAGTATTTT.

V usage is TRBV5-1 and J usage is TRBJ1-3; D remains unclear. From germline, CDR1 is SGHRS and CDR2 YFSETQ. The CDR3 runs to 16 residues. Trimming shortened V by 1 base and J by 0 bases, and 11 bases separated the two germline ends. DNA for the CDR3: TGCGCCAGCAGCTTGACCCCATCGAGCTCTGGAAACACCATATATTTT. Translating it yields CASSLTPSSSGNTIYF.

The chain couples TRBV7-8 to TRBJ2-1; 7 bases are shared with TRBD1. CDR1 and CDR2 from the germline V gene are SGHVS and FQNEAQ. V dropped 5 bases and J dropped 1; count of bases not matched to a gene: 8. This CDR3 is 16 amino acids long. In DNA form, the CDR3 reads TGTGCCAGCAGCGCACAGGGGTCGGGATCCTACAATGAGCAGTTCTTC. Translated, it gives CASSAQGSGSYNEQFF.

The chain employs TRBV5-1 and TRBJ2-6; possible D gene TRBD1, 5 bases. CDR1 and CDR2 from the germline V gene are SGHRS and YFSETQ. The ends were cut back, 4 bases at V and 0 bases at J, with 14 bases in the middle. CDR3 length: 17 residues. Here the CDR3 DNA reads TGCGCCAGCAGCCTCAGGACACAAGTCTCTGGGGCCAACGTCCTGACTTTC. Translated, it gives CASSLRTQVSGANVLTF.

The CDR3 DNA sequence: TGTGCCAGCAGTTACGATCCCACCCCTAGCACCGGGGAGCTGTTTTTT. It specifies CASSYDPTPSTGELFF. The chain links TRBV6-5 to TRBJ2-2; no reliable D call. Trimming removed 2 bases at V and 4 bases at J, with 14 bases between. The V gene's germline CDR1 is MNHEY and CDR2 SVGAGI. The CDR3 is made up of 16 amino acids.